This TCR beta chain is from a study of T-cell reconstitution after alpha-beta-depleted transplantation in children. This clonotype was observed a few times. The target antigen is unknown. Study-level results: The origin of high day-60 TCRbeta diversity in some patients lay in surviving recipient T cells and thymic progenitors. Fresh T-cell production supplied most of the T-cell counts and diversity seen one year after transplant. About two months after transplant, alpha-beta T cells reportedly came from several hundred expanded graft clones.

Trimming removed 6 bases from V and 10 bases from J, with 24 bases in between. The CDR3 is 15 amino acids. Per the germline V gene, CDR1 is MNHNS and CDR2 is SASEGT. Unique molecular identifiers were built into the TCRbeta library. TCRdb re-derived calls from the PCR reads in MiXCR, one entry per CDR3 protein. The data show 700,000 to 850,000 distinct CDR3 sequences, 16% seen once. The chain joins TRBV6-1 to TRBJ1-1; D is possibly TRBD1 (6 bases). The source material was PBMCs, mostly from graft donor cells, sampled 360 days after TCRalphabeta/CD19-depleted stem cell transplant. The receptor was derived from a male patient younger than 18 who had a stem cell transplant for acute lymphoblastic leukemia, so the T cells may come from the graft donor. The CDR3 spells CASSESRVGGPGAFF. Here the CDR3 DNA reads TGTGCCAGCAGCGAGTCTCGGGTCGGGGGGCCGGGAGCTTTCTTT.